This TCR beta chain was identified during a study of T cell clonality in common variable immunodeficiency. General study results and limits: Fewer deletions and N-nucleotide insertions were reportedly seen in common variable immunodeficiency TCR beta sequences. CVID subjects had higher TCRbeta clonality than healthy controls, most marked in about a third.

For at least one year, all CVID subjects received replacement immunoglobulin. Unmatched junction bases numbered 9, after V lost 3 bases and J lost 3 bases. Germline CDR1 DFQATT, CDR2 SNEGSKA (reference sequence). The CDR3 sequence is 15 residues long. Concerning this clone itself: Its antigen remains unknown. The read ends 3 residues before the CDR3 terminus; that terminus is restored from the germline J gene.

This table comes from immunoSEQ multiplex PCR, and its TCRdb copy is limited to in-frame clones, with some not included. The sample's table shows some 15,000 clones. This receptor was taken from a human donor with common variable immunodeficiency. Sequenced: peripheral blood mononuclear cells. The gene calls are TRBV20-1 and TRBJ2-5; TRBD2 matches 8 bases. The covered CDR3 bases are TGCAGTGCTAGTCCGTCCGGGACTAGAGAAGAGACC. It codes for CSASPSGTREET. The full CDR3 sequence reads CSASPSGTREETQYF.